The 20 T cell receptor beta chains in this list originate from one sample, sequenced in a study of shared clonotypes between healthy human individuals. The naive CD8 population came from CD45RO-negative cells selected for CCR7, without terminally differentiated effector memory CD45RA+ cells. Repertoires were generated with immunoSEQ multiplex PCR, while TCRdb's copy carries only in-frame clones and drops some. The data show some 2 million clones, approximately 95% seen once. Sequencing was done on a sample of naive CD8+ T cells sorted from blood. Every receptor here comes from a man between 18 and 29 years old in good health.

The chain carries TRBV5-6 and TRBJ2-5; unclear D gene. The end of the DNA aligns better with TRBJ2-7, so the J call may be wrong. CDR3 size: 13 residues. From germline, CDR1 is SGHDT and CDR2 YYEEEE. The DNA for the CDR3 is TGTGCCAGCAGCCCGGAGTACGGGTACGAGCAGTACTTC. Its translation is CASSPEYGYEQYF.

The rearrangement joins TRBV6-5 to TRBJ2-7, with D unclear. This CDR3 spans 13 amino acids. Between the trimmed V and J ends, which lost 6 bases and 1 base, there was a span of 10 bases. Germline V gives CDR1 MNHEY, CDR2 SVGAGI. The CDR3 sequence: CASRLDVSYEQYF. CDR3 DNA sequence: TGTGCCAGCAGATTGGACGTATCCTACGAGCAGTACTTC.

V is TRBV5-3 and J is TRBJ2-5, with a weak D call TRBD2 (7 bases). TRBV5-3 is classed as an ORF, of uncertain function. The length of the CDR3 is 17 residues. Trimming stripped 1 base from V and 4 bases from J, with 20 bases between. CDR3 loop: CARSLYGGPGSAETQYF. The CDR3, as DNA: TGTGCCAGAAGCTTGTACGGGGGGCCAGGTTCGGCAGAGACCCAGTACTTC.

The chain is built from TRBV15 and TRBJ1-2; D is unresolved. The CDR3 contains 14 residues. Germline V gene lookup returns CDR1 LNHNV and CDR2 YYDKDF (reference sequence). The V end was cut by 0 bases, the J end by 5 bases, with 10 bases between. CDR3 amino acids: CATSRDPMGYGYTF. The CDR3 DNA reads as TGTGCCACCAGCAGAGATCCAATGGGATATGGCTACACCTTC.

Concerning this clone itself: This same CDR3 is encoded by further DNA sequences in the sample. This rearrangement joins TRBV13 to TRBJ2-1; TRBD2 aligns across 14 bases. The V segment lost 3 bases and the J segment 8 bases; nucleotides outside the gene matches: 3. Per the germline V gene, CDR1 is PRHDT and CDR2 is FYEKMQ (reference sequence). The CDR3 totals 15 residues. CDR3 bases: TGTGCCAGCAGCTTGACTAGCGGGGGGGCCGATGAGCAGTTCTTC. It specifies CASSLTSGGADEQFF.

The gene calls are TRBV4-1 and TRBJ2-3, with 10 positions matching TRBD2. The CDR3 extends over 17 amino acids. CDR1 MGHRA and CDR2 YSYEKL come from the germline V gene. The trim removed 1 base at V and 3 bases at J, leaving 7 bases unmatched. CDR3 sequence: CASSQVLLAGDTDTQYF. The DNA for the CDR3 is TGCGCCAGCAGCCAAGTCCTGCTAGCGGGAGATACAGATACGCAGTATTTT.

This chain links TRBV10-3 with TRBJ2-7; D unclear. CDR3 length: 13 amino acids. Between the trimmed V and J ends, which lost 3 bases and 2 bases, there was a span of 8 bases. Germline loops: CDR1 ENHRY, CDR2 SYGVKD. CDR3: CAISDGRAYEQYF. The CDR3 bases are TGTGCCATCAGTGATGGCAGAGCCTACGAGCAGTACTTC.

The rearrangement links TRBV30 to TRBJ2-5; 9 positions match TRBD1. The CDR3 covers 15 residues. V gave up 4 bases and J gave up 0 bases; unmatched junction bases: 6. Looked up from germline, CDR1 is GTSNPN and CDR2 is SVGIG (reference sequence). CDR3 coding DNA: TGTGCCTGGAAACCGACAGGGGGTTACCAAGAGACCCAGTACTTC. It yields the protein CAWKPTGGYQETQYF.

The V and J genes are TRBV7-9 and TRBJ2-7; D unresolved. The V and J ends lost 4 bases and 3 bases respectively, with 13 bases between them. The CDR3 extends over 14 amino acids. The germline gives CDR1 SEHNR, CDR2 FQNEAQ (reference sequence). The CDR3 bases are TGTGCCAGCAGCTCGCCGGGTCTGAGCTACGAGCAGTACTTC. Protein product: CASSSPGLSYEQYF.

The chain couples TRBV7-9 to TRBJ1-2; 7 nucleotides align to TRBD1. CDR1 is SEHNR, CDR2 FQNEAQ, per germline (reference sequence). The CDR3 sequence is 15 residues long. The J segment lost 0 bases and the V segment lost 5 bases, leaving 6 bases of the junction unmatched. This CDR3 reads CASSPTGEPNYGYTF. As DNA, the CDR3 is TGTGCCAGCAGCCCCACAGGGGAGCCTAACTATGGCTACACCTTC.

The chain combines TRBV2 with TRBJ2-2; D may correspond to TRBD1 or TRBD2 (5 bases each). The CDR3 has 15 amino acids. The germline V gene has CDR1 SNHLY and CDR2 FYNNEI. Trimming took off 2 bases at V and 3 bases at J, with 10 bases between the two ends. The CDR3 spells CASSEYGGDTGELFF. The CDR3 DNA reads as TGTGCCAGCAGTGAATATGGGGGAGACACCGGGGAGCTGTTTTTT.

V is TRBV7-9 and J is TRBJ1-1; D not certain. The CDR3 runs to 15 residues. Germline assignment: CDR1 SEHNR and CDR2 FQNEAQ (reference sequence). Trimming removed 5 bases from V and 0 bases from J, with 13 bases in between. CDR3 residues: CASSPPSGLNTEAFF. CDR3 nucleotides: TGTGCCAGCAGCCCGCCCAGTGGCCTGAACACTGAAGCTTTCTTT.

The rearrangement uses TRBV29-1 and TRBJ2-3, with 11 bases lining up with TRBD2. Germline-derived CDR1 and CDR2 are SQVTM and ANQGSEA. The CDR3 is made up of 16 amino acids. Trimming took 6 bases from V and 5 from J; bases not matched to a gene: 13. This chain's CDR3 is CSVLAPLAGAGDTQYF. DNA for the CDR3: TGCAGCGTCCTAGCCCCACTAGCGGGAGCTGGAGATACGCAGTATTTT.

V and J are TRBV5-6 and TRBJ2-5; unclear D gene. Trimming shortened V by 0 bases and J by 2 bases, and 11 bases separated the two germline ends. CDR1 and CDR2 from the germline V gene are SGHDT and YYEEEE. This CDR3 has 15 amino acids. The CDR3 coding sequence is TGTGCCAGCAGCTTGGCAAGTGGAGTACAAGAGACCCAGTACTTC. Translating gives CASSLASGVQETQYF.

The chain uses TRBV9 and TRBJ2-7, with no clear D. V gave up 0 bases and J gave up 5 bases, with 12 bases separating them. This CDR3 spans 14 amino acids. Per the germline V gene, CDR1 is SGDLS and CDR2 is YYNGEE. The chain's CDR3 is CASSVGPVRDEQYF. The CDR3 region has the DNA TGTGCCAGCAGCGTAGGTCCAGTTCGGGACGAGCAGTACTTC.

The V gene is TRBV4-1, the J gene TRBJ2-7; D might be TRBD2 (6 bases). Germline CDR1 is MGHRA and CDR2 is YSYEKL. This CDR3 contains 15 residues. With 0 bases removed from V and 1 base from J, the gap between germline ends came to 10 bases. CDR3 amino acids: CASSQDRDLSYEQYF. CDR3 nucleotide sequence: TGCGCCAGCAGCCAAGATCGGGACTTGTCCTACGAGCAGTACTTC.

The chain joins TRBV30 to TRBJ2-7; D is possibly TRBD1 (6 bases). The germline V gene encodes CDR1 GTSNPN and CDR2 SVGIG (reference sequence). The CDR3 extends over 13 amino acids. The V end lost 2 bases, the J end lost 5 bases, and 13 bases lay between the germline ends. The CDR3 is CAWSHTGIHEQYF. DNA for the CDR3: TGTGCCTGGAGTCACACAGGGATCCACGAGCAGTACTTC. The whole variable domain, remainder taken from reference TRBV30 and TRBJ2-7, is SQTIHQWPATLVQPVGSPLSLECTVEGTSNPNLYWYRQAAGRGLQLLFYSVGIGQISSEVPQNLSASRPQDRQFILSSKKLLLSDSGFYLCAWSHTGIHEQYFGPGTRLTVT.

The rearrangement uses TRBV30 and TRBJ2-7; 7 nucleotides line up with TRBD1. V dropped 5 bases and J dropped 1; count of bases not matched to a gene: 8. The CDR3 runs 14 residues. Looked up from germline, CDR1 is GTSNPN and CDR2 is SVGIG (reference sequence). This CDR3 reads CAWDPTGDSYEQYF. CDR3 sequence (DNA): TGTGCCTGGGACCCTACAGGGGATTCCTACGAGCAGTACTTC.

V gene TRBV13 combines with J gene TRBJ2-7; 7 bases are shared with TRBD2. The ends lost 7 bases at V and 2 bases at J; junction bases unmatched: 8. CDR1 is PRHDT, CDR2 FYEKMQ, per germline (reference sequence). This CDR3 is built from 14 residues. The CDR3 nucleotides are TGTGCCAGCACCTTGGCGGGAGCGGCCTACGAGCAGTACTTC. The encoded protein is CASTLAGAAYEQYF.

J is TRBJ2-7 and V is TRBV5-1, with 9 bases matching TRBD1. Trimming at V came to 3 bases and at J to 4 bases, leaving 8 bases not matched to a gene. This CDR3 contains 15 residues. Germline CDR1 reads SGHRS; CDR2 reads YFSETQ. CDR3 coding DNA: TGCGCCAGCAGCTATTTCACAGGGGGCGAATACGAGCAGTACTTC. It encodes CASSYFTGGEYEQYF.